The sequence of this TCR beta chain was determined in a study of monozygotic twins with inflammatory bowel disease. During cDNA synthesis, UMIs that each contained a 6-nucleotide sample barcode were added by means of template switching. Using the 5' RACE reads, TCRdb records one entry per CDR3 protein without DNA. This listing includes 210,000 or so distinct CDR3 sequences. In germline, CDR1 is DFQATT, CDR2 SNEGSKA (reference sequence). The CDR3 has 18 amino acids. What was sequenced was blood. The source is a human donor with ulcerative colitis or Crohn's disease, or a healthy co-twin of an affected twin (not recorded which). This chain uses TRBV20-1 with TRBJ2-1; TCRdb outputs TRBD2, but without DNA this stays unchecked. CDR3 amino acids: CSAAAFSYSGDSYNEQFF.